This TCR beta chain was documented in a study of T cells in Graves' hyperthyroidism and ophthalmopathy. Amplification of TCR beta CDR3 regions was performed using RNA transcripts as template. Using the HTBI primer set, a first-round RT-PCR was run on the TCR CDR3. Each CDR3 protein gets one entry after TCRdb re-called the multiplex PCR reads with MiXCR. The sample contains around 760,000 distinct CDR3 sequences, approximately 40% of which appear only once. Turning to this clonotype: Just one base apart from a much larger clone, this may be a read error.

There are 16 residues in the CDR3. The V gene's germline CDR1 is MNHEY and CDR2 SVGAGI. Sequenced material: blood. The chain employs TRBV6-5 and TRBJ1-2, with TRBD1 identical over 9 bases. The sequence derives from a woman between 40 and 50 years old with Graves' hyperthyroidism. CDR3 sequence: CASSSGTGISLYGYAF. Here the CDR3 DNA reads TGTGCCAGCAGCTCCGGGACAGGGATCTCCCTCTATGGCTACGCCTTC.